This entry is about one T cell receptor beta chain. The same CDR3 is also encoded by other DNA sequences in this sample. The data were produced by immunoSEQ multiplex PCR, yet TCRdb's version contains in-frame clones alone and is incomplete. The sample records 2 million to 2.5 million clones, 90% to 97% being singletons. Trimming shortened V by 3 bases and J by 5 bases, and 10 bases separated the two germline ends. CDR1 KGHSH and CDR2 LQKENI come from the germline V gene. The CDR3 sequence is 13 residues long. The data derive from a study of shared clonotypes between healthy human individuals. This chain uses TRBV18 with TRBJ1-2, with unresolved D. Sequences were obtained from naive CD4+ T cells sorted from blood. The sample's subset: CD45RA+ positively selected. The receptor was derived from a man between 18 and 29 years old in good health. This CDR3 is CASSPEEGYGYTF. The CDR3 DNA sequence: TGTGCCAGCTCACCCGAAGAGGGATATGGCTACACCTTC.